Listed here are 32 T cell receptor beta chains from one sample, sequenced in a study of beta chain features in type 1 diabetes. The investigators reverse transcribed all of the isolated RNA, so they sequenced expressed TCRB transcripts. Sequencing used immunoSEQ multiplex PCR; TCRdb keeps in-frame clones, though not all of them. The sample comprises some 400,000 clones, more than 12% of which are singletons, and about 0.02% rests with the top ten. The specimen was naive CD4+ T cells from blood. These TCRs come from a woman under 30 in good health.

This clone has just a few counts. The CDR3 region is CAWSFPRRFGYTF. The CDR3 region has the DNA TGTGCCTGGAGTTTTCCCCGCAGATTCGGCTACACCTTC. The rearrangement joins TRBV30 to TRBJ1-2; D not resolved. The CDR3 contains 13 residues. The germline gives CDR1 GTSNPN, CDR2 SVGIG (reference sequence). V was clipped by 2 bases and J by 8 bases, with 15 bases between them.

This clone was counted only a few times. The CDR3 here is CASSLPQGLAGENEQFF. The CDR3 DNA reads TGTGCCAGCAGCTTACCCCAGGGACTAGCGGGAGAGAATGAGCAGTTCTTC. The chain has TRBV7-9 and TRBJ2-1; TRBD2 agrees at 14 bases. The CDR3 consists of 17 residues. CDR1 is SEHNR, CDR2 FQNEAQ, per germline (reference sequence). With 2 bases clipped from V and 7 bases from J, the junction kept 7 bases outside the gene matches.

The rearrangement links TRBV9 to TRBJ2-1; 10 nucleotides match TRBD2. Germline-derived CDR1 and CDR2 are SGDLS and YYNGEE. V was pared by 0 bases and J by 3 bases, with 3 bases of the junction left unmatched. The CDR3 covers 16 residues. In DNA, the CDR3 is TGTGCCAGCAGCGTAGGCTCTAGCGGGAGCTACAATGAGCAGTTCTTC. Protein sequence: CASSVGSSGSYNEQFF.

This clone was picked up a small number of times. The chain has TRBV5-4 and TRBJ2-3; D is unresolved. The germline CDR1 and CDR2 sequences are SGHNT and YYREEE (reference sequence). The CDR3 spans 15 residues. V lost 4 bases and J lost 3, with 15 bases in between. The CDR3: CASSPSQVMTDTQYF. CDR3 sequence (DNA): TGTGCCAGCAGCCCCTCTCAGGTTATGACAGATACGCAGTATTTT. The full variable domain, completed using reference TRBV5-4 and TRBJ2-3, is ETGVTQSPTHLIKTRGQQVTLRCSSQSGHNTVSWYQQALGQGPQFIFQYYREEENGRGNFPPRFSGLQFPNYSSELNVNALELDDSALYLCASSPSQVMTDTQYFGPGTRLTVL.

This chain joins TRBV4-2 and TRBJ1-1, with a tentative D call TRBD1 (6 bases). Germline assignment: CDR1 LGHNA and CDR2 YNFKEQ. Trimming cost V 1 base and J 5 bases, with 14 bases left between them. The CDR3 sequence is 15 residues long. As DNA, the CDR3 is TGTGCCAGCAGCCAAGTGGGAGGGGGAGAGACTGAAGCTTTCTTT. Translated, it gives CASSQVGGGETEAFF.

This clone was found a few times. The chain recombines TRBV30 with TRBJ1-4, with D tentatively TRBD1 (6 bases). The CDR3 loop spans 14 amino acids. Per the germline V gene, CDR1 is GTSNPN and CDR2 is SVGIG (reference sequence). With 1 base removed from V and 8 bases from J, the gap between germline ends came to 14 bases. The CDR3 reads CAWSAGAYWEKLFF. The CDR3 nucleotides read TGTGCCTGGAGTGCAGGGGCATACTGGGAAAAACTGTTTTTT.

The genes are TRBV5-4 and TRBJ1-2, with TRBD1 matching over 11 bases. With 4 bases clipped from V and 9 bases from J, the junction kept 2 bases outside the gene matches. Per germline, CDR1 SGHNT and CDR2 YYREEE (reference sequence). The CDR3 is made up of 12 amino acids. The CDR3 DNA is TGTGCCAGCAGCCGGGACAGGGGGAGCTACACCTTC. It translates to CASSRDRGSYTF.

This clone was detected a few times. This CDR3 reads CATSRYGTGSDTQYF. The CDR3 nucleotides are TGTGCCACCAGCCGATACGGGACAGGGTCAGATACGCAGTATTTT. The chain is built from TRBV15 and TRBJ2-3; 9 bases are a match to TRBD1. V was pared by 5 bases and J by 4 bases, with 7 bases of the junction left unmatched. Germline-derived CDR1 and CDR2 are LNHNV and YYDKDF (reference sequence). The CDR3 is 15 residues long.

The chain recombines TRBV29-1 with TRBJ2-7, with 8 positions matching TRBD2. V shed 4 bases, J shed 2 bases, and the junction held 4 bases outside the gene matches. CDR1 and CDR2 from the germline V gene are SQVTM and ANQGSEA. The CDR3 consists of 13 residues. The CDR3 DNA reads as TGCAGCGTTGCGGACGGGAGGGCCTACGAGCAGTACTTC. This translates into CSVADGRAYEQYF.

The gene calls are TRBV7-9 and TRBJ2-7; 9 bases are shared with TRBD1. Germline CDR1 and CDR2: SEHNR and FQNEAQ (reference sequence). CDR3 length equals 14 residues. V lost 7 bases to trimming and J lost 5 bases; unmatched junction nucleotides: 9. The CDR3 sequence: CASIRTGDLNEQYF. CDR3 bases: TGTGCCAGCATCCGGACAGGGGATCTGAACGAGCAGTACTTC. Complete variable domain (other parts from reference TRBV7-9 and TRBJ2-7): DTGVSQNPRHKITKRGQNVTFRCDPISEHNRLYWYRQTLGQGPEFLTYFQNEAQLEKSRLLSDRFSAERPKGSFSTLEIQRTEQGDSAMYLCASIRTGDLNEQYFGPGTRLTVT.

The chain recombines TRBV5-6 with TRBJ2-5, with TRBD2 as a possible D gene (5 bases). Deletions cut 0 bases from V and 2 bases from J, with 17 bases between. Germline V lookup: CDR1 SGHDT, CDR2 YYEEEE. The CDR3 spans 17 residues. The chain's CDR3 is CASSLALRSGPQETQYF. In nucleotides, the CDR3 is TGTGCCAGCAGCTTGGCCTTAAGAAGCGGACCACAAGAGACCCAGTACTTC.

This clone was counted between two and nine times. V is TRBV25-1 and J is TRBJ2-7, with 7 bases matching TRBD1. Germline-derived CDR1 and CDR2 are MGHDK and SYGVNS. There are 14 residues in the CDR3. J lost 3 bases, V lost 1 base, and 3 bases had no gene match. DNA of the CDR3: TGTGCCAGCAGTGAATCAGGGGGAAACTACGAGCAGTACTTC. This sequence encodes CASSESGGNYEQYF.

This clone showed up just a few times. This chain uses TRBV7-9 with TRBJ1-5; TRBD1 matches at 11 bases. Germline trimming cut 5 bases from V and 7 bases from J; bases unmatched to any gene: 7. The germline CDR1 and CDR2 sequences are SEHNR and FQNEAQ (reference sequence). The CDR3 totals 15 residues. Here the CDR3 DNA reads TGTGCCAGCAGCCCCCCCGGGACAGGGGGACAGCCCCAGCATTTT. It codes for CASSPPGTGGQPQHF.

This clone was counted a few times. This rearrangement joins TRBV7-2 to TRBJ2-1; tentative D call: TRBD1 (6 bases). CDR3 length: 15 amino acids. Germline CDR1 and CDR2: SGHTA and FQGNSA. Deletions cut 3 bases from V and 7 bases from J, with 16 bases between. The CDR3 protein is CASSFMAGVLNEQFF. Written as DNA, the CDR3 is TGTGCCAGCAGCTTTATGGCAGGGGTGTTGAATGAGCAGTTCTTC.

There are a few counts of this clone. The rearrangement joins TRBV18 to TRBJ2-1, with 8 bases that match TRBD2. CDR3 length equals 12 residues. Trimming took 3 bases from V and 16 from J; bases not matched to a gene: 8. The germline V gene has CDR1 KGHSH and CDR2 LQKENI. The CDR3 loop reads CASSPGLERRFF. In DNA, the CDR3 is TGTGCCAGCTCACCGGGACTAGAGAGGCGATTCTTC.

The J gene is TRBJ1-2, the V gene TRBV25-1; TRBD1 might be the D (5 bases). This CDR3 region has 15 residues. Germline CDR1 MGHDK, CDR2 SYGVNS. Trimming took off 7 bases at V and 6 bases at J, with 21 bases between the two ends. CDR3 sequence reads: CASTSRVGGADGYTF. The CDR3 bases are TGTGCCAGCACTTCTAGGGTTGGAGGGGCAGATGGCTACACCTTC.

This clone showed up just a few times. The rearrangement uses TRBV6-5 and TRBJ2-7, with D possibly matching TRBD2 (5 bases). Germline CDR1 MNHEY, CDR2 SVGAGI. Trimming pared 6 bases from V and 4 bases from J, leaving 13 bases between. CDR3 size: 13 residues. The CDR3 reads CASSKRNWYEQYF. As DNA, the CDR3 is TGTGCCAGCAGCAAGCGGAACTGGTACGAGCAGTACTTC.

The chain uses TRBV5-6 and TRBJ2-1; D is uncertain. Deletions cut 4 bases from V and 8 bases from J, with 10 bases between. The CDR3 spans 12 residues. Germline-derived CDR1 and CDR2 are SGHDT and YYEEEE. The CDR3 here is CASSRNLDEQFF. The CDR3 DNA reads TGTGCCAGCAGCCGCAACTTGGATGAGCAGTTCTTC.

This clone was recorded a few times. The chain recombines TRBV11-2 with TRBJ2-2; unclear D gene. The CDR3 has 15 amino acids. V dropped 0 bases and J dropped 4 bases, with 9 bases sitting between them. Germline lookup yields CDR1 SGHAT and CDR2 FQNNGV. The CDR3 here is CASSLETVATGELFF. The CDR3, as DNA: TGTGCCAGCAGCTTAGAGACGGTAGCCACCGGGGAGCTGTTTTTT. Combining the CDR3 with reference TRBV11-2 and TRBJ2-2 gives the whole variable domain EAGVAQSPRYKIIEKRQSVAFWCNPISGHATLYWYQQILGQGPKLLIQFQNNGVVDDSQLPKDRFSAERLKGVDSTLKIQPAKLEDSAVYLCASSLETVATGELFFGEGSRLTVL.

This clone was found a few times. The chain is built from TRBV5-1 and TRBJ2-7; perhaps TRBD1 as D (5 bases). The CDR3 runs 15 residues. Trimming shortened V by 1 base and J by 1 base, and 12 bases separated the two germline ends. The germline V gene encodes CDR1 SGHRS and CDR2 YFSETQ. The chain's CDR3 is CASSLRGGRSYEQYF. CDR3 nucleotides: TGCGCCAGCAGCTTGAGGGGCGGCAGGTCCTACGAGCAGTACTTC.

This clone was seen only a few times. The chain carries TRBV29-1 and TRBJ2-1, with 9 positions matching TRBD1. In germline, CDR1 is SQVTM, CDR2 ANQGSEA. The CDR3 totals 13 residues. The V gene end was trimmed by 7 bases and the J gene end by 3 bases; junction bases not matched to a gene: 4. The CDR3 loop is CSARQGGYNEQFF. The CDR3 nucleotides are TGCAGCGCCCGACAGGGGGGCTACAATGAGCAGTTCTTC.

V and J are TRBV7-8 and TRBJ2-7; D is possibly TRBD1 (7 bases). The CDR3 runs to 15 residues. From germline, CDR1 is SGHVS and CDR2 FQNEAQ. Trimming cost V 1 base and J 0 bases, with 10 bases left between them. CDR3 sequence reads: CASSLGRDSSYEQYF. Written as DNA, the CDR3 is TGTGCCAGCAGCTTAGGGCGGGACAGCTCCTACGAGCAGTACTTC.

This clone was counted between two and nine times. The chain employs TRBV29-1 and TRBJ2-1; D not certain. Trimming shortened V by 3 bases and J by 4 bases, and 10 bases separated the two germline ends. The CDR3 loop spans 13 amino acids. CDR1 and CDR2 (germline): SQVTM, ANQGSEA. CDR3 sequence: CSVDATNYNEQFF. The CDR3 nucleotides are TGCAGCGTTGATGCAACTAATTACAATGAGCAGTTCTTC.

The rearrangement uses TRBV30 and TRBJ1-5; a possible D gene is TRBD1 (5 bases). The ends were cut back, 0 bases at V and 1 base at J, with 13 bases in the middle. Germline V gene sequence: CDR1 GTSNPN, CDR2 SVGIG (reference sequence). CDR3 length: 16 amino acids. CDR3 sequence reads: CAWSVSGDGSNQPQHF. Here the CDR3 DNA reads TGTGCCTGGAGTGTATCGGGGGACGGCAGCAATCAGCCCCAGCATTTT.

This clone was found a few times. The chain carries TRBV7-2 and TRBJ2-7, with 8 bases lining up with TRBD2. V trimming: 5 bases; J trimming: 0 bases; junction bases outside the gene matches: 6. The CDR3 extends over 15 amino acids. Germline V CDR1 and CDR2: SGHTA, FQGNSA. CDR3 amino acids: CASSPTGTSSYEQYF. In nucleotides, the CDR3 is TGTGCCAGCAGCCCGACGGGGACTAGCTCCTACGAGCAGTACTTC.

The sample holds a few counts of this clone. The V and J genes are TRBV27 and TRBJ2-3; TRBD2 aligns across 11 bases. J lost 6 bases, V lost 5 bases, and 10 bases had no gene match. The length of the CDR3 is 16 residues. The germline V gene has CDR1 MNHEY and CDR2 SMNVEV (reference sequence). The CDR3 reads CASSLLGLAGRDTQYF. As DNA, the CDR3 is TGTGCCAGCAGTCTCCTCGGACTAGCGGGTCGGGATACGCAGTATTTT.

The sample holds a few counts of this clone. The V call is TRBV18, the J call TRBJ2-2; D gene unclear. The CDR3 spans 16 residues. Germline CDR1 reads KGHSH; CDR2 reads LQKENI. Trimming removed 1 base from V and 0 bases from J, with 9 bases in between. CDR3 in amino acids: CASSPQADANTGELFF. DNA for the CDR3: TGTGCCAGCTCACCACAGGCGGATGCGAACACCGGGGAGCTGTTTTTT.

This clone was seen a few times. The CDR3 region is CASSLRTSGETQYF. The CDR3 nucleotides read TGCGCCAGCAGCCTGCGGACTAGCGGGGAGACCCAGTACTTC. The chain employs TRBV5-1 and TRBJ2-5; 11 bases map to TRBD2. There are 14 residues in the CDR3. In germline, CDR1 is SGHRS, CDR2 YFSETQ. V shed 4 bases, J shed 5 bases, and the junction held 4 bases outside the gene matches.

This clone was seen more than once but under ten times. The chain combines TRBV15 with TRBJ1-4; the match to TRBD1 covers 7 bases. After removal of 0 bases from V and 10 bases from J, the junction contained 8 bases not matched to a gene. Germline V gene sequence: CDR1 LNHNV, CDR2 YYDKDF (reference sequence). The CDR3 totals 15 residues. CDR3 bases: TGTGCCACCAGCAGAGATCAGGGGGGCTGGGGAAAACTGTTTTTT. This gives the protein CATSRDQGGWGKLFF.

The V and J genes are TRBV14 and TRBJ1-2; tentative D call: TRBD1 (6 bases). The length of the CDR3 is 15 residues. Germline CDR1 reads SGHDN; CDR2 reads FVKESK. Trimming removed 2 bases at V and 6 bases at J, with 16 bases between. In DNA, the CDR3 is TGTGCCAGCAGCCAACAGTTACAGGGCTCGGATGGCTACACCTTC. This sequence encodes CASSQQLQGSDGYTF. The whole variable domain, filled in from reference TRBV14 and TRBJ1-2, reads EAGVTQFPSHSVIEKGQTVTLRCDPISGHDNLYWYRRVMGKEIKFLLHFVKESKQDESGMPNNRFLAERTGGTYSTLKVQPAELEDSGVYFCASSQQLQGSDGYTFGSGTRLTVV.

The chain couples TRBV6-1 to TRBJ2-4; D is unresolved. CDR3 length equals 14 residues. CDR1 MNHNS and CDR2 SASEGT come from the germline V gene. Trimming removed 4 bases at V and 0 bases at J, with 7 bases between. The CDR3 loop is CASSVSGAKNIQYF. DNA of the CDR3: TGTGCCAGCAGTGTGTCCGGAGCCAAAAACATTCAGTACTTC.

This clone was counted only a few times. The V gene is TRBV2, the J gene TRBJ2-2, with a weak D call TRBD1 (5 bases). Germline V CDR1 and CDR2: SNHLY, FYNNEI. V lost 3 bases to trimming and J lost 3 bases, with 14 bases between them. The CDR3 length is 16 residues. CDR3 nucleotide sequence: TGTGCCAGCAGTGACTTAATCCAGGGATACACCGGGGAGCTGTTTTTT. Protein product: CASSDLIQGYTGELFF.